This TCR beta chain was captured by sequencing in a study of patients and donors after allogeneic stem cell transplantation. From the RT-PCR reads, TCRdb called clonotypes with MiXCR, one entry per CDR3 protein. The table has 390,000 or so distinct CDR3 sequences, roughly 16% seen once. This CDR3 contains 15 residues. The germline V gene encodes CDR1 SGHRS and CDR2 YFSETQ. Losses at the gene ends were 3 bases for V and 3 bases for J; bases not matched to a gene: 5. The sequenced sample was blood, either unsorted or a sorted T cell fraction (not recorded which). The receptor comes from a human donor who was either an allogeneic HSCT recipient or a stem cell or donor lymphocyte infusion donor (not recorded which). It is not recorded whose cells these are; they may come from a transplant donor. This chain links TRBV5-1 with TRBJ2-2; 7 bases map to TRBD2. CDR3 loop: CASSSSGPHTGELFF. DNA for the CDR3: TGCGCCAGCAGCTCTAGCGGACCCCACACCGGGGAGCTGTTTTTT.